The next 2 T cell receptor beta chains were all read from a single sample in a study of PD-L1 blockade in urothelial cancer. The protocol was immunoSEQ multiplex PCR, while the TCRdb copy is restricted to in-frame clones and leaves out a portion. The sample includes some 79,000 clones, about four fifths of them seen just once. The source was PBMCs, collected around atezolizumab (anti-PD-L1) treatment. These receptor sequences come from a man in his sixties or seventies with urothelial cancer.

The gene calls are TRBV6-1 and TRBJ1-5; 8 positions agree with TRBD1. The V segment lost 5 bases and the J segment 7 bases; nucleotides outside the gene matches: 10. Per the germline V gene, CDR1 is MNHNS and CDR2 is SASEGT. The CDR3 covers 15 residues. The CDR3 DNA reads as TGTGCCAGCAGTCCCTCAGGGGGCGCTTGGCAGCCCCAGCATTTT. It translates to CASSPSGGAWQPQHF.

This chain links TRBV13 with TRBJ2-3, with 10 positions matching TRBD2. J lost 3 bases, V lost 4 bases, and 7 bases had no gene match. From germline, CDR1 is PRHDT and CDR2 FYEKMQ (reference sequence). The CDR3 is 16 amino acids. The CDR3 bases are TGTGCCAGCAGCTCCCGTACTAGCGGGATTACAGATACGCAGTATTTT. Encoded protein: CASSSRTSGITDTQYF.